The 23 T cell receptor beta chains listed next were all sequenced from one sample in a study of response to subunit inactivated influenza vaccine. TCRdb redid the calling of the RT-PCR reads with MiXCR, one entry per CDR3 protein. The repertoire consists of 560,000 or so distinct CDR3 sequences, with approximately 7.7% occurring once and the leading ten covering 10% to 15%. Sequences were derived from PBMCs from blood, sampled roughly 24 months after vaccination. These receptors all stem from a man aged 50-75 years who received an inactivated influenza vaccine.

The rearrangement joins TRBV12-3 or TRBV12-4 to TRBJ2-2; TRBD2 is a possible D gene (5 bases). With 6 bases removed from V and 0 bases from J, the gap between germline ends came to 8 bases. This CDR3 spans 14 amino acids. The CDR3 nucleotides are TGTGCCAGCAGAGGACTTGCGAACACCGGGGAGCTGTTTTTT. Translated: CASRGLANTGELFF.

V is TRBV20-1 and J is TRBJ1-2; TRBD1 matches 11 bases. Germline V lookup: CDR1 DFQATT, CDR2 SNEGSKA (reference sequence). J was trimmed by 6 bases and V by 3 bases; bases with no gene match: 3. CDR3 size: 13 residues. The CDR3 spells CSARDRGRDGYTF. The CDR3, as DNA: TGCAGTGCTAGGGACAGGGGGCGCGATGGCTACACCTTC.

This clonotype occurred many times. The gene calls are TRBV27 and TRBJ2-1; TRBD2 might be the D (5 bases). V gave up 5 bases and J gave up 6 bases, with 14 bases separating them. Germline lookup yields CDR1 MNHEY and CDR2 SMNVEV (reference sequence). This CDR3 region has 14 residues. CDR3 DNA: TGTGCCAGCAGTCGGGTAGCGTTGTTCAATGAGCAGTTCTTC. Translated: CASSRVALFNEQFF.

V usage is TRBV20-1 and J usage is TRBJ2-3; 14 bases align to TRBD2. CDR3 length: 13 residues. Germline CDR1 reads DFQATT; CDR2 reads SNEGSKA (reference sequence). CDR3: CKGTSGSLDTQYF. The CDR3 bases are TGCAAAGGGACTAGCGGGAGTTTAGATACGCAGTATTTT.

This clonotype was counted many times. The rearrangement joins TRBV4-2 to TRBJ2-3; D might be TRBD2 (5 bases). Looked up from germline, CDR1 is LGHNA and CDR2 is YNFKEQ. CDR3 length: 16 amino acids. The V end was cut by 0 bases, the J end by 1 base, with 11 bases between. The chain's CDR3 is CASSQERAAGTDTQYF. In DNA, the CDR3 is TGTGCCAGCAGCCAAGAGCGGGCGGCGGGCACAGATACGCAGTATTTT.

This clonotype was seen a handful of times. A much larger clonotype is one base distant, so this may be a read error. This chain connects TRBV5-1 to TRBJ2-3; 8 bases agree with TRBD1. Trimming took 4 bases from V and 0 from J; bases not matched to a gene: 4. The germline CDR1 and CDR2 sequences are SGHRS and YFSETQ. This CDR3 comprises 15 residues. CDR3 sequence (DNA): TGCGCCAGCAGCAAAGACAGGGGAAGCACAGATACGCAGTATTTT. The encoded protein is CASSKDRGSTDTQYF.

The chain links TRBV7-2 to TRBJ2-7; 11 nucleotides align to TRBD2. V shed 4 bases and J 2 bases; nucleotides not matched to a gene: 7. Germline V gives CDR1 SGHTA, CDR2 FQGNSA. CDR3 length: 16 residues. The chain's CDR3 is CASSSPLAGGPYEQYF. In DNA form, the CDR3 reads TGTGCCAGCAGCTCCCCCTTAGCGGGAGGGCCCTACGAGCAGTACTTC.

The chain is built from TRBV6-2 or TRBV6-3 and TRBJ2-1, with 11 bases identical to TRBD2. CDR3 size: 17 residues. The V gene end was trimmed by 2 bases and the J gene end by 5 bases; junction bases not matched to a gene: 8. CDR1 is MNHEY, CDR2 SVGEGT, per germline. As DNA, the CDR3 is TGTGCCAGCAGTTACCCTAGCGGGAGGCTTTCGGACAATGAGCAGTTCTTC. This codes for CASSYPSGRLSDNEQFF.

This clonotype was seen only a few times. The chain employs TRBV20-1 and TRBJ1-1; D might be TRBD1 (5 bases). Germline V lookup: CDR1 DFQATT, CDR2 SNEGSKA (reference sequence). This CDR3 is 15 amino acids long. V shed 2 bases and J shed 0 bases, with 13 bases lying between them. CDR3 sequence: CSARRPGPMNTEAFF. The DNA for the CDR3 is TGCAGTGCTAGACGTCCGGGACCCATGAACACTGAAGCTTTCTTT.

There are a few counts of this clonotype. This sequence joins TRBV24-1 and TRBJ1-1, with 7 bases aligning to TRBD1. This CDR3 comprises 12 residues. Germline CDR1 reads KGHDR; CDR2 reads SFDVKD. V was pared by 9 bases and J by 1 base, with 1 base of the junction left unmatched. The CDR3 nucleotides read TGTGCCACCGAGGGGGCGAACACTGAAGCTTTCTTT. This encodes CATEGANTEAFF.

The genes are TRBV5-1 and TRBJ2-1; TRBD2 matches 13 bases. J was trimmed by 9 bases and V by 4 bases; bases with no gene match: 7. The length of the CDR3 is 15 residues. CDR1 is SGHRS and CDR2 is YFSETQ in the germline V gene. DNA of the CDR3: TGCGCCAGCAGCACCGGGACTAGCGGGATGGGTGAGCAGTTCTTC. The encoded protein is CASSTGTSGMGEQFF.

This clonotype was counted ten times or more. The rearrangement links TRBV7-3 to TRBJ2-2; D gene unclear. The germline gives CDR1 SGHTA, CDR2 FQGTGA. V lost 5 bases to trimming and J lost 3 bases, with 4 bases between them. This CDR3 contains 12 residues. Here the CDR3 reads CASSQYTGELFF. CDR3 coding DNA: TGTGCCAGCAGCCAATACACCGGGGAGCTGTTTTTT.

The V and J genes are TRBV4-3 and TRBJ1-2, with D maybe TRBD1 (6 bases). Trimming shortened V by 0 bases and J by 4 bases, and 18 bases separated the two germline ends. Germline values: CDR1 LGHNA, CDR2 YSLEER. The CDR3 sequence is 17 residues long. CDR3 region: CASSQDYQGRHAYGYTF. In nucleotides, the CDR3 is TGCGCCAGCAGCCAAGATTATCAGGGGCGCCATGCCTATGGCTACACCTTC.

This clonotype was counted only a few times. The J gene is TRBJ2-7, the V gene TRBV5-4; D may be TRBD2 (6 bases). The length of the CDR3 is 15 residues. V lost 4 bases and J lost 0, with 14 bases in between. Germline V gene lookup returns CDR1 SGHNT and CDR2 YYREEE (reference sequence). For the CDR3, the DNA is TGTGCCAGCAGCCGCTCGGGCGGGACCTCCTACGAGCAGTACTTC. Amino acid sequence: CASSRSGGTSYEQYF.

This clonotype appeared a few times. The V gene is TRBV29-1, the J gene TRBJ1-3; D ambiguous. The CDR3 is 17 amino acids. Germline CDR1 and CDR2: SQVTM and ANQGSEA. V shed 1 base and J shed 0 bases, with 16 bases lying between them. The CDR3 sequence is CSVEADGSRPSGNTIYF. CDR3 nucleotides: TGCAGCGTTGAAGCTGACGGGTCTCGACCCTCTGGAAACACCATATATTTT.

The table lists this clonotype with a few counts. This rearrangement joins TRBV4-1 to TRBJ1-1, with D unresolved. Trimming took off 0 bases at V and 12 bases at J, with 14 bases between the two ends. The germline CDR1 and CDR2 sequences are MGHRA and YSYEKL. The CDR3 is 13 residues long. The CDR3 DNA follows: TGCGCCAGCAGCCAAGATTGGACCTCTATCCCTTTCTTT. Its translation: CASSQDWTSIPFF.

The table lists this clonotype with many counts. The V call is TRBV10-3, the J call TRBJ2-5; no firm D call. Trimming removed 3 bases at V and 5 bases at J, with 4 bases between. This CDR3 region has 11 residues. Germline CDR1 ENHRY, CDR2 SYGVKD. The CDR3 is CAISEMETQYF. The CDR3 DNA is TGTGCCATCAGTGAAATGGAGACCCAGTACTTC.

This clonotype was recorded at least ten times. The chain links TRBV28 to TRBJ2-6; 7 bases match TRBD2. The CDR3 runs to 15 residues. V gave up 2 bases and J gave up 8 bases; unmatched junction bases: 6. Germline V lookup: CDR1 MDHEN, CDR2 SYDVKM. CDR3 sequence reads: CASSLSLGRTNVLTF. As DNA, the CDR3 is TGTGCCAGCAGTTTAAGTCTCGGGAGGACCAACGTCCTGACTTTC.

This chain joins TRBV5-1 and TRBJ2-5, with D tentatively TRBD2 (5 bases). Germline V gives CDR1 SGHRS, CDR2 YFSETQ. The CDR3 spans 16 residues. The germline V and J ends were trimmed by 4 bases and 0 bases, with 16 bases remaining between them. The CDR3 bases are TGCGCCAGCAGCGTCCGGGGAGCCGGATACCAAGAGACCCAGTACTTC. It codes for CASSVRGAGYQETQYF.

This chain connects TRBV6-2 or TRBV6-3 to TRBJ1-1; TRBD1 aligns across 11 bases. This CDR3 region has 15 residues. Germline loops: CDR1 MNHEY, CDR2 SVGEGT. V was clipped by 1 base and J by 11 bases; unmatched bases: 9. This CDR3 reads CASSYYPGTGGDAFF. DNA for the CDR3: TGTGCCAGCAGTTACTACCCGGGGACAGGGGGAGATGCTTTCTTT.

This clonotype was picked up many times. V usage is TRBV12-3 or TRBV12-4 and J usage is TRBJ1-1, with D possibly TRBD1 on 5 matching bases. V was trimmed by 1 base and J by 0 bases, leaving 6 bases between them. CDR3 length equals 14 residues. CDR3 sequence (DNA): TGTGCCAGCAGTTTAGAGGGGATGAACACTGAAGCTTTCTTT. Translated, it gives CASSLEGMNTEAFF.

The genes are TRBV4-3 and TRBJ1-6; unclear D gene. The germline V and J ends were trimmed by 1 base and 6 bases, with 10 bases remaining between them. The germline V gene has CDR1 LGHNA and CDR2 YSLEER. The CDR3 consists of 15 residues. The DNA of the CDR3 is TGCGCCAGCAGCCAAGTCTCCTGGGGTAATTCACCCCTCCACTTT. This codes for CASSQVSWGNSPLHF.

This clonotype turned up a few times. V usage is TRBV7-9 and J usage is TRBJ2-7, with 9 bases aligning to TRBD2. Germline V gene sequence: CDR1 SEHNR, CDR2 FQNEAQ (reference sequence). This CDR3 is 17 amino acids long. V gave up 5 bases and J gave up 2 bases; unmatched junction bases: 13. The CDR3: CASSLGFTSGHPYEQYF. In DNA form, the CDR3 reads TGTGCCAGCAGCCTAGGATTTACTAGCGGGCACCCCTACGAGCAGTACTTC.